This TCR beta chain originates from a study of blood T cells in healthy people across ages. Study conclusions and caveats: Percentage of naive T cells showed a strong correlation with TCR beta diversity.

The V gene end was trimmed by 4 bases and the J gene end by 5 bases; junction bases not matched to a gene: 12. CDR1 is SGHTA and CDR2 is FQGNSA in the germline V gene. The CDR3 runs to 17 residues. A note on this clonotype: Antigen specificity is unknown.

Primers used in a second PCR of roughly 6 to 11 cycles were a sample-barcoded 5' primer and a J-beta primer mix. One entry per CDR3 protein results from TCRdb running MiXCR on the 5' RACE reads. The data hold 650,000 to 900,000 distinct CDR3 sequences, with 62% observed a single time. Sequencing used blood. V and J are TRBV7-2 and TRBJ2-3, with 10 bases that match TRBD2. This receptor was identified in a man aged 25 to 40 in good health. The CDR3 DNA reads TGTGCCAGCAGCTCCCGCCTAGCGGGGGTCCCGGGAGATACGCAGTATTTT. This sequence encodes CASSSRLAGVPGDTQYF.